This T cell receptor (beta chain) was identified in a study of identical twins. This clonotype was counted only a few times. Germline CDR1 is SQVTM and CDR2 is ANQGSEA. V trimming: 2 bases; J trimming: 7 bases; junction bases outside the gene matches: 8. CDR3 length equals 15 residues. Each cDNA held unique molecular identifiers, and template switching gave it a universal primer site. TCRdb re-called the 5' RACE reads with MiXCR, one entry per CDR3 protein. Of roughly 690,000 distinct CDR3 sequences detected, roughly 6.2% appear once; the ten largest clones hold roughly 1.8%. The TCR originated in a man aged 18 to 30 in good health. The V and J genes are TRBV29-1 and TRBJ2-1; 10 bases are a match to TRBD2. Sequencing used naive T cells sorted from blood. The DNA for the CDR3 is TGCAGCGTTGAACAAACTAGCGGGGCAAGGAATGAGCAGTTCTTC. It specifies CSVEQTSGARNEQFF.